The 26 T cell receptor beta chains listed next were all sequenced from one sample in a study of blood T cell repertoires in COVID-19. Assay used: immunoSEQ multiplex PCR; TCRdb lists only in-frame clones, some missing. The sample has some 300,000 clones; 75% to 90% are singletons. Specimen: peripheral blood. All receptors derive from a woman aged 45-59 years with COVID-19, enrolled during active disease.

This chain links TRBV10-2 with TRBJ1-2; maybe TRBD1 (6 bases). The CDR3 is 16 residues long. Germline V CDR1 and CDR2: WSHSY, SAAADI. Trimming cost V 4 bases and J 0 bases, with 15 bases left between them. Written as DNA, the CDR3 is TGCGCCAGCAGTGTTATCGACAGGCGAGCTAACTATGGCTACACCTTC. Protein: CASSVIDRRANYGYTF.

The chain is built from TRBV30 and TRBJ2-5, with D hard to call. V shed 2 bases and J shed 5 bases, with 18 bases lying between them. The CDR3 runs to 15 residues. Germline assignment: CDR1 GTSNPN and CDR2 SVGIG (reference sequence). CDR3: CAWSIQAGYLETQYF. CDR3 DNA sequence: TGTGCCTGGAGTATCCAGGCAGGCTATCTGGAGACCCAGTACTTC. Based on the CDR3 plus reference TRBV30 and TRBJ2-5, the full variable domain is SQTIHQWPATLVQPVGSPLSLECTVEGTSNPNLYWYRQAAGRGLQLLFYSVGIGQISSEVPQNLSASRPQDRQFILSSKKLLLSDSGFYLCAWSIQAGYLETQYFGPGTRLLVL.

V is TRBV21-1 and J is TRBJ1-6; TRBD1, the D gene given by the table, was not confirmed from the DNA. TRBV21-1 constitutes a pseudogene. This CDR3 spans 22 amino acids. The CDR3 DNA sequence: TGTGCCAGCAGCATATCTACCAAAAGGGGGTTGATACAGCACCCTGTTAATTCACCCCTCCACTTT. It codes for CASSISTKRGLIQHPVNSPLHF.

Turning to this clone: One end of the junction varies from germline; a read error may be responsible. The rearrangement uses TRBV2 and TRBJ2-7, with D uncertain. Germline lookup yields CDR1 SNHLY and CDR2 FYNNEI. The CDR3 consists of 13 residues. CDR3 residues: CASLFPPSCEQYF. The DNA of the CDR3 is TGTGCCAGCCTCTTTCCTCCGTCCTGCGAGCAGTACTTC.

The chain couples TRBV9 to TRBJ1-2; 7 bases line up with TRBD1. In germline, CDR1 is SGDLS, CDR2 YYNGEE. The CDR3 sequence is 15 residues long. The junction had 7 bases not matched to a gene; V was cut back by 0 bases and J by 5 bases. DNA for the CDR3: TGTGCCAGCAGCGTAGCACCAGGGGGTTCGTATGGCTACACCTTC. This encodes CASSVAPGGSYGYTF.

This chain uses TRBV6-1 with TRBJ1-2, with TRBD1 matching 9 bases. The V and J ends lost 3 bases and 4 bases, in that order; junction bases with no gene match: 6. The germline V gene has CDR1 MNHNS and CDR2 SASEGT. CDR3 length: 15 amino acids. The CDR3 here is CASSDQPTGGYGYTF. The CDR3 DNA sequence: TGTGCCAGCAGTGACCAACCGACAGGGGGCTATGGCTACACCTTC.

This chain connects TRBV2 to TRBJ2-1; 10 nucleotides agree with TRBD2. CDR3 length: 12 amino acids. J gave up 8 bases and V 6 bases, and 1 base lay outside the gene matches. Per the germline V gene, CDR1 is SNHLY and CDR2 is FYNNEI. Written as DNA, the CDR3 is TGTGCCAGCAGGGGGACTAGCGATGAGCAGTTCTTC. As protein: CASRGTSDEQFF.

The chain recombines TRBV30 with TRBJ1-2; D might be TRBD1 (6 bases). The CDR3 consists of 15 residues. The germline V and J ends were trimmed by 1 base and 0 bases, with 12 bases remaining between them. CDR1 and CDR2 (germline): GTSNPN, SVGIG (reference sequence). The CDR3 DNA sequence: TGTGCCTGGAGTGCAGGGGACACGACTAACTATGGCTACACCTTC. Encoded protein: CAWSAGDTTNYGYTF.

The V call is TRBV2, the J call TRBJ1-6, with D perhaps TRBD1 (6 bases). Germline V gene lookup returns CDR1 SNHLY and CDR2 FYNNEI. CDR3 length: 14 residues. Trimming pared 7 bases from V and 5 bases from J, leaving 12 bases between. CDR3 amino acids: CASNGQNNNSPLHF. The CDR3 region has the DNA TGTGCCAGCAACGGACAGAATAATAATTCACCCCTCCACTTT. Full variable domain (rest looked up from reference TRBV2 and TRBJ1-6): EPEVTQTPSHQVTQMGQEVILRCVPISNHLYFYWYRQILGQKVEFLVSFYNNEISEKSEIFDDQFSVERPDGSNFTLKIRSTKLEDSAMYFCASNGQNNNSPLHFGNGTRLTVT.

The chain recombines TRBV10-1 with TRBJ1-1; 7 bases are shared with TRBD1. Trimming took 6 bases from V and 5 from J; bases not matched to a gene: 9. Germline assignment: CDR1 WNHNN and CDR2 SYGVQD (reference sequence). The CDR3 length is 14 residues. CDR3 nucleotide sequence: TGCGCCAGCAGAGCCGGTAGGGGGCTTACTGAAGCTTTCTTT. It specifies CASRAGRGLTEAFF.

The CDR3 sequence is CSVEVGQGYSYEQYF. In nucleotides, the CDR3 is TGCAGCGTTGAAGTCGGACAGGGATACTCCTACGAGCAGTACTTC. The V and J genes are TRBV29-1 and TRBJ2-7, with TRBD1 matching over 8 bases. The V gene's germline CDR1 is SQVTM and CDR2 ANQGSEA. The length of the CDR3 is 15 residues. Germline trimming cut 1 base from V and 0 bases from J; bases unmatched to any gene: 5.

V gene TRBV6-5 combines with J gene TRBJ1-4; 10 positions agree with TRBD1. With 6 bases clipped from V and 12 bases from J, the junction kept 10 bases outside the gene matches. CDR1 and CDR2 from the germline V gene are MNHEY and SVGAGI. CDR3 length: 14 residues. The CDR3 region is CASSHDRGRGELFF. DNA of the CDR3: TGTGCCAGCAGCCACGACAGGGGGCGCGGGGAACTGTTTTTT.

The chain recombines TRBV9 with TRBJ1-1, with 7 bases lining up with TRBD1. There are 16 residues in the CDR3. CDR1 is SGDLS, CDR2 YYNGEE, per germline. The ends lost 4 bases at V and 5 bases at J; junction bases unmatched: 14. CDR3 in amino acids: CASSPRTGQGGTEAFF. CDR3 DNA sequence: TGTGCCAGCAGCCCCCGGACAGGCCAGGGGGGTACTGAAGCTTTCTTT.

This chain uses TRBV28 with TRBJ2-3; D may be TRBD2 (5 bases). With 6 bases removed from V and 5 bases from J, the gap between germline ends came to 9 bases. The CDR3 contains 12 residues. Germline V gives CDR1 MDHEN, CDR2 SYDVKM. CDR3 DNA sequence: TGTGCCAGCAGCCTCGGAGGAGATACGCAGTATTTT. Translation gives CASSLGGDTQYF.

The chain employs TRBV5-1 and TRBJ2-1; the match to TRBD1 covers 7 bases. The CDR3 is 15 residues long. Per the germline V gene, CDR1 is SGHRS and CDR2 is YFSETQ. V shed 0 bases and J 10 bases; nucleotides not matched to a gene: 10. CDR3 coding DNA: TGCGCCAGCAGCTTGGGACAGGGAGAGGTCTTCGAGCAGTTCTTC. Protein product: CASSLGQGEVFEQFF. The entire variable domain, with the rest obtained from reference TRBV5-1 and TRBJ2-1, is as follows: KAGVTQTPRYLIKTRGQQVTLSCSPISGHRSVSWYQQTPGQGLQFLFEYFSETQRNKGNFPGRFSGRQFSNSRSEMNVSTLELGDSALYLCASSLGQGEVFEQFFGPGTRLTVL.

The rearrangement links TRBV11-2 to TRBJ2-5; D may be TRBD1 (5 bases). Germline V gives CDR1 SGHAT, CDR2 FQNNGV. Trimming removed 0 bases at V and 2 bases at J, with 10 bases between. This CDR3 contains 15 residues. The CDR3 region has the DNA TGTGCCAGCAGCTTAGATTCAGGACATCAAGAGACCCAGTACTTC. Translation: CASSLDSGHQETQYF.

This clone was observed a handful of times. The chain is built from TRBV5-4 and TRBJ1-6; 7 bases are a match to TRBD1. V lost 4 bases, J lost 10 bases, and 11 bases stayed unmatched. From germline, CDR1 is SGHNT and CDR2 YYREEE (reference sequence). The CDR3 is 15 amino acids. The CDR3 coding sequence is TGTGCCAGCAGCCGCTGGACAGGATCGAACTCACCCCTCCACTTT. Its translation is CASSRWTGSNSPLHF. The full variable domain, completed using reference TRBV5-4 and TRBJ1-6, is ETGVTQSPTHLIKTRGQQVTLRCSSQSGHNTVSWYQQALGQGPQFIFQYYREEENGRGNFPPRFSGLQFPNYSSELNVNALELDDSALYLCASSRWTGSNSPLHFGNGTRLTVT.

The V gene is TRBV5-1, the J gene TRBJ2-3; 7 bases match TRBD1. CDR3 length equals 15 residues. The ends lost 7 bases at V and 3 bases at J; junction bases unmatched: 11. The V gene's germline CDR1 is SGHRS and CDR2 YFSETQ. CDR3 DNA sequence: TGCGCCAGCTTGCCCGAGGGGGCGCAGACAGATACGCAGTATTTT. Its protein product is CASLPEGAQTDTQYF.

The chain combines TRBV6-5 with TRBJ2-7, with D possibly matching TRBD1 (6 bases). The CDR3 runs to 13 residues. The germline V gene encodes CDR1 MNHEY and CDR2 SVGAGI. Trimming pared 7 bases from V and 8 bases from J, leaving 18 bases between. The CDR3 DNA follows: TGTGCCAGCACCCCTGACCTGGGGGCTAAGCAGTACTTC. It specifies CASTPDLGAKQYF.

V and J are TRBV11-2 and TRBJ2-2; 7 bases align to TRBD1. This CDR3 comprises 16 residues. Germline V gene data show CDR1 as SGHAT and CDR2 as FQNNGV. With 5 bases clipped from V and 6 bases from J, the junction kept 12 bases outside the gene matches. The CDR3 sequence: CASSPTGEMSPGELFF. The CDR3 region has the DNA TGTGCCAGCAGCCCCACAGGGGAAATGAGTCCCGGGGAGCTGTTTTTT.

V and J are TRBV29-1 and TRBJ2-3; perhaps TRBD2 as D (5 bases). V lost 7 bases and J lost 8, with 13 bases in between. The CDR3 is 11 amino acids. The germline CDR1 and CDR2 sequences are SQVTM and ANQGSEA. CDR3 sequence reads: CSAFGVGTQYF. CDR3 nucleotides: TGCAGCGCTTTCGGGGTGGGTACGCAGTATTTT.

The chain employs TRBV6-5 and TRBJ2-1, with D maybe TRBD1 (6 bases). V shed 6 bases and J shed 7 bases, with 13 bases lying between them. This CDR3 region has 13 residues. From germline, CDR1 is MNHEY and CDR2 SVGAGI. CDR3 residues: CASRPGTPNEQFF. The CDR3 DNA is TGTGCCAGCAGACCCGGGACACCAAATGAGCAGTTCTTC.

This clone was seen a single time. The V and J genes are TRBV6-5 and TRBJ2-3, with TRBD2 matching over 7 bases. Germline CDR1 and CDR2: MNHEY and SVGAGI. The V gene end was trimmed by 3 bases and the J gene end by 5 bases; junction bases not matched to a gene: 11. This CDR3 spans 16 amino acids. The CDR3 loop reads CASSYSGEGRKDTQYF. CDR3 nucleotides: TGTGCCAGCAGTTATTCGGGGGAGGGCCGGAAAGATACGCAGTATTTT.

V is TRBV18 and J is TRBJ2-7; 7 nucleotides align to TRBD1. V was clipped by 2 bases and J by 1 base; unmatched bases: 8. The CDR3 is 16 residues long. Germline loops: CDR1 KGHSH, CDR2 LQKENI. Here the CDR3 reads CASSPTSQGVSYEQYF. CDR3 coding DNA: TGTGCCAGCTCACCAACAAGCCAGGGGGTTTCCTACGAGCAGTACTTC.

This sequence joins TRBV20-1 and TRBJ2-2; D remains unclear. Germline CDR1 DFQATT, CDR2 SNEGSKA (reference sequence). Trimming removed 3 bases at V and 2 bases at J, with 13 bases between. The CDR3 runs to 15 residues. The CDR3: CSASPRDINTGELFF. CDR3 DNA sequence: TGCAGTGCTAGTCCCAGAGACATCAACACCGGGGAGCTGTTTTTT.

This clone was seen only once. The CDR3 is CASSEGTGYNYGYTF. CDR3 nucleotide sequence: TGTGCCAGCAGTGAAGGGACAGGGTACAACTATGGCTACACCTTC. The chain employs TRBV6-4 and TRBJ1-2; 9 bases are a match to TRBD1. Unmatched junction bases numbered 4, after V lost 3 bases and J lost 2 bases. This CDR3 contains 15 residues. Germline lookup yields CDR1 MRHNA and CDR2 SNTAGT.